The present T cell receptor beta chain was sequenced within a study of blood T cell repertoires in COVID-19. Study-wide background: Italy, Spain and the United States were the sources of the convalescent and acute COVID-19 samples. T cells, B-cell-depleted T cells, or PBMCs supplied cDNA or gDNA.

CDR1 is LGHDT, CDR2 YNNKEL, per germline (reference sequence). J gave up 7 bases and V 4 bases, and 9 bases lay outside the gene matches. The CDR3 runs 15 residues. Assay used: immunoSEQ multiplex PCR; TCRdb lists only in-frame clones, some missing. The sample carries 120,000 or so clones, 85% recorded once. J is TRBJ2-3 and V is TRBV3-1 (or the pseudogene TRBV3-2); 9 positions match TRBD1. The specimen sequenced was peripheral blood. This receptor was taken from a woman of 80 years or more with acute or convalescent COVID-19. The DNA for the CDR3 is TGTGCCAGCAGCCCCCGGGACAGGGAAATGAATACGCAGTATTTT. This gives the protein CASSPRDREMNTQYF.